The rows below give T cell receptor beta chains drawn from one sample of a study of radiotherapy plus CTLA-4 blockade in lung cancer. TCRdb's copy holds only in-frame clones and misses some; the assay was immunoSEQ multiplex PCR. The profile shows about 43,000 clones, around 70% of them singletons. The specimen was peripheral blood, collected from a patient treated with radiotherapy plus ipilimumab. The origin of the receptors is a human donor with non-small cell lung cancer who had a partial response to radiotherapy plus ipilimumab. The CDR3 runs from the conserved cysteine through the conserved F or W. The D gene is left open where the match is weak. A row's size may be missing; if present it is once, few, many or a size class.

V: TRBV29-1; size: NA; D: TRBD1; J: TRBJ1-1; CDR3: CSTGQMNTEAFF; DNA: TGCAGCACGGGACAGATGAACACTGAAGCTTTCTTT
V: TRBV2; size: NA; D: NA; J: TRBJ1-5; CDR3: CASRGEGGQPQHF; DNA: TGTGCCAGCAGGGGGGAGGGTGGCCAGCCCCAGCATTTT
V: TRBV10-3; size: NA; D: NA; J: TRBJ2-1; CDR3: CAISVKPSGNNEQFF; DNA: TGTGCCATCAGTGTAAAGCCCTCAGGGAACAATGAGCAGTTCTTC
V: TRBV4-1; size: few; D: TRBD1; J: TRBJ1-1; CDR3: CASSLSGTENTEAFF; DNA: TGCGCCAGCAGCCTTTCCGGGACAGAGAACACTGAAGCTTTCTTT
V: TRBV7-8; size: NA; D: NA; J: TRBJ2-2; CDR3: CASSLWGRTGELFF; DNA: TGTGCCAGCAGCTTATGGGGGCGCACCGGGGAGCTGTTTTTT
V: TRBV5-4; size: NA; D: NA; J: TRBJ1-1; CDR3: CASSPGTDGGNTEAFF; DNA: TGTGCCAGCAGCCCCGGGACTGACGGTGGAAACACTGAAGCTTTCTTT
V: TRBV10-2; size: few; D: NA; J: TRBJ1-2; CDR3: CASSETRVNYGYTF; DNA: TGCGCCAGCAGTGAGACCAGGGTTAACTATGGCTACACCTTC
V: TRBV29-1; size: NA; D: NA; J: TRBJ2-1; CDR3: CSVEWGSGHNEQFF; DNA: TGCAGCGTTGAATGGGGGAGCGGGCACAATGAGCAGTTCTTC
V: TRBV2; size: NA; D: TRBD2; J: TRBJ2-2; CDR3: CASSEWLAGPTGAGELFF; DNA: TGTGCCAGCAGTGAATGGCTAGCGGGGCCTACCGGGGCCGGGGAGCTGTTTTTT
V: TRBV6-5; size: NA; D: NA; J: TRBJ1-2; CDR3: CASTYGGGDYGYTF; DNA: TGTGCCAGCACCTACGGGGGAGGGGACTATGGCTACACCTTC